These T cell receptor beta chains were read from a single sample in a study of blood T cell repertoires in COVID-19. TCRdb's table, derived via immunoSEQ multiplex PCR, lists solely in-frame clones and lacks some. The sample lists about 130,000 clones; about nine tenths were seen once. Sequenced sample: peripheral blood. The receptors come from a man aged 50-60 years with active COVID-19. Both conserved end residues are part of each CDR3. Fields, in order: clone size, J gene, D gene, V gene, CDR3 protein, CDR3 DNA. A D gene is named only where the DNA matches it firmly. A clone size is listed for some rows: how often the clone was seen (once, few, many), or a class if it is expanded.

>NA|TRBJ2-1|TRBD2|TRBV5-1
CASSLTAGGPDEQFF
TGCGCCAGCAGCTTGACAGCGGGAGGGCCGGATGAGCAGTTCTTC
>NA|TRBJ2-5|NA|TRBV5-4
CASSLVPQETQYF
TGTGCCAGCAGCTTGGTCCCACAGGAGACCCAGTACTTC
>NA|TRBJ2-1|TRBD2|TRBV29-1
CSASSGGGGFNEQFF
TGCAGCGCCTCGTCGGGGGGCGGGGGGTTTAATGAGCAGTTCTTC
>NA|TRBJ1-2|TRBD1|TRBV3-1/TRBV3-2
CASSLRRDRLSYGYTF
TGTGCCAGCAGTCTCAGGCGGGACAGGTTAAGCTATGGCTACACCTTC
>NA|TRBJ2-7|TRBD1|TRBV6-5
CASRQGVSYEQYF
TGTGCCAGCAGACAGGGGGTGTCCTACGAGCAGTACTTC
>NA|TRBJ1-6|NA|TRBV19
CASSIDRGGNSPLHF
TGTGCCAGTAGTATAGATCGAGGGGGAAATTCACCCCTCCACTTT
>NA|TRBJ2-1|TRBD2|TRBV30
CAWSVGGSVNEQFF
TGTGCCTGGAGTGTCGGCGGGAGTGTGAATGAGCAGTTCTTC
>NA|TRBJ2-3|TRBD2|TRBV4-2
CASSQEGISGRDTQYF
TGTGCCAGCAGCCAAGAAGGAATTAGCGGGAGAGATACGCAGTATTTT
>NA|TRBJ2-5|NA|TRBV2
CASRSQPGETQYF
TGTGCCAGCAGATCGCAGCCAGGGGAGACCCAGTACTTC
>NA|TRBJ2-3|NA|TRBV5-1
CPLRGPPNTQYF
TGCCCCCTAAGAGGGCCCCCAAATACGCAGTATTTT
>NA|TRBJ1-5|TRBD1|TRBV18
CASSTGTGNQPQHF
TGTGCCAGCTCAACAGGGACAGGGAATCAGCCCCAGCATTTT
>NA|TRBJ2-7|TRBD2|TRBV4-2
CASSQDSLAGVLYEQYF
TGTGCCAGCAGCCAAGATTCCCTAGCGGGGGTACTCTACGAGCAGTACTTC
>NA|TRBJ1-2|NA|TRBV5-8
CASTLGGARSYGYTF
TGTGCCAGCACTCTGGGGGGGGCCCGGTCCTATGGCTACACCTTC
>NA|TRBJ2-5|TRBD2|TRBV5-1
CASSLVSAGRSPLQETQYF
TGCGCCAGCAGCTTGGTGTCAGCCGGGAGGAGCCCCCTGCAAGAGACCCAGTACTTC
>NA|TRBJ2-6|TRBD1|TRBV6-6
CASSPGTGVLTGANVLTF
TGTGCCAGCAGTCCCGGGACAGGGGTTCTCACTGGGGCCAACGTCCTGACTTTC
>NA|TRBJ1-6|TRBD1|TRBV7-2
CASSLGGGGNSPLHF
TGTGCCAGCAGCTTAGGAGGGGGCGGGAATTCACCCCTCCACTTT
>NA|TRBJ2-3|TRBD2|TRBV6-2/TRBV6-3
CASSYRLAGGPSTDTQYF
TGTGCCAGCAGTTACCGGCTAGCGGGGGGACCGAGCACAGATACGCAGTATTTT
>once|TRBJ1-1|TRBD1|TRBV5-1
CASSHQDRGTEAFF
TGCGCCAGCAGCCATCAGGACAGGGGCACTGAAGCTTTCTTT
>few|TRBJ2-3|NA|TRBV24-1
CATSEGFSDTQYF
TGTGCCACCAGTGAGGGCTTCTCAGATACGCAGTATTTT
>NA|TRBJ1-2|TRBD1|TRBV11-2
CASSSGTGFYGYTF
TGTGCCAGCAGCTCGGGGACAGGATTTTATGGCTACACCTTC
>once|TRBJ2-1|TRBD1|TRBV18
CASSPGVRTGYNEQFF
TGTGCCAGCTCCCCCGGAGTGAGGACAGGTTACAATGAGCAGTTCTTC
>NA|TRBJ2-1|TRBD2|TRBV4-2
CASSQGLGGGAYNEQFF
TGTGCCAGCAGCCAGGGGCTCGGCGGGGGGGCCTACAATGAGCAGTTCTTC
>NA|TRBJ2-5|NA|TRBV18
CASSPGAGKETQYF
TGTGCCAGCTCACCTGGGGCAGGGAAAGAGACCCAGTACTTC
>NA|TRBJ2-3|NA|TRBV11-3
CASSPKSGRVDTQYF
TGTGCCAGCAGCCCAAAATCGGGGAGAGTAGATACGCAGTATTTT
>NA|TRBJ1-1|NA|TRBV7-2
CASSLDRARTEAFF
TGTGCCAGCAGCTTAGACAGGGCGCGAACTGAAGCTTTCTTT
>NA|TRBJ2-3|TRBD2|TRBV7-2
CASSQTGSGRSSDTQYF
TGTGCCAGCAGTCAGACGGGGAGCGGGAGGAGTTCAGATACGCAGTATTTT
>NA|TRBJ1-1|NA|TRBV7-9
CASSFSRGTTEAFF
TGTGCCAGCAGCTTCTCTAGGGGCACCACTGAAGCTTTCTTT
>NA|TRBJ2-5|TRBD2|TRBV2
CASSSRGSGGIHETQYF
TGTGCCAGCAGTTCCCGTGGTAGCGGGGGAATCCATGAGACCCAGTACTTC
>few|TRBJ1-2|NA|TRBV19
CASKRRGGSYGYTF
TGTGCCAGTAAACGGAGGGGAGGATCTTATGGCTACACCTTC
>NA|TRBJ1-5|NA|TRBV10-3
CAISESRGEPQHF
TGTGCCATCAGTGAATCGCGGGGGGAGCCCCAGCATTTT
>NA|TRBJ1-1|TRBD1|TRBV6-2/TRBV6-3
CASSYGTGGLFDTEAFF
TGTGCCAGCAGTTACGGGACAGGGGGCCTATTTGACACTGAAGCTTTCTTT
>NA|TRBJ1-1|NA|TRBV18
CASSPPTGERRAFF
TGTGCCAGCTCACCTCCAACGGGGGAGCGTCGAGCTTTCTTT
>NA|TRBJ1-4|NA|TRBV30
CASSRGRPGANEKLFF
TGTGCCTCCAGCCGGGGCCGGCCAGGGGCGAATGAAAAACTGTTTTTT
>NA|TRBJ1-5|NA|TRBV5-8
CASSSWTAGDQPQHF
TGTGCCAGCAGCTCTTGGACGGCCGGGGATCAGCCCCAGCATTTT
>NA|TRBJ2-5|TRBD2|TRBV6-5
CASSPSGRMGQYF
TGTGCCAGCAGTCCTAGCGGGAGGATGGGCCAGTACTTC
>NA|TRBJ2-2|TRBD1|TRBV11-3
CASTRGGTGNGELFF
TGTGCCAGCACTCGCGGAGGGACAGGAAACGGGGAGCTGTTTTTT
>once|TRBJ2-5|TRBD1|TRBV6-6
CASSYSTGPHGAQYF
TGTGCCAGCAGTTACTCGACAGGGCCCCATGGAGCCCAGTACTTC
>NA|TRBJ2-1|TRBD2|TRBV6-4
CASSDSASGGNYNEQFF
TGTGCCAGCAGTGACTCGGCTAGCGGGGGTAATTACAATGAGCAGTTCTTC
>NA|TRBJ2-3|TRBD2|TRBV5-1
CASSPEGTSGVTSTDTQYF
TGCGCCAGCAGCCCGGAGGGGACTAGCGGGGTAACTAGCACAGATACGCAGTATTTT
>NA|TRBJ2-3|NA|TRBV20-1
CSASSPDTQYF
TGCAGTGCTTCTAGCCCAGATACGCAGTATTTT
>NA|TRBJ2-2|TRBD1|TRBV7-9
CASSLSGQGIGELFF
TGTGCCAGCAGCCTATCCGGACAGGGGATCGGGGAGCTGTTTTTT
>once|TRBJ1-1|NA|TRBV19
CASSMSGGKNTEAFF
TGTGCCAGTAGTATGTCGGGGGGCAAGAACACTGAAGCTTTCTTT
>once|TRBJ1-4|TRBD1|TRBV5-1
CASSLRGEIEKLFF
TGCGCCAGCAGCCTCAGGGGGGAGATTGAAAAACTGTTTTTT
>NA|TRBJ2-1|TRBD1|TRBV12-5
CASGLPKFQGADEQFF
TGTGCTAGTGGTTTGCCGAAATTCCAGGGGGCGGATGAGCAGTTCTTC
>once|TRBJ2-2|NA|TRBV11-2
CASSLVPLSVGELFF
TGTGCCAGCAGCTTAGTCCCCTTGTCGGTCGGGGAGCTGTTTTTT
>NA|TRBJ2-3|TRBD2|TRBV27
CASSPSGGPPDTQYF
TGTGCCAGCAGTCCCTCGGGGGGGCCGCCAGATACGCAGTATTTT
>NA|TRBJ2-5|NA|TRBV7-7
CASSLQGFGETQYF
TGTGCCAGCAGCTTACAGGGATTTGGGGAGACCCAGTACTTC
>NA|TRBJ2-1|TRBD2|TRBV19
CASSIDQAGVYNEQFF
TGTGCCAGTAGTATAGATCAAGCGGGGGTTTACAATGAGCAGTTCTTC
>NA|TRBJ1-6|TRBD1|TRBV6-5
CASRTGNHSPLHF
TGTGCCAGCAGGACAGGGAATCATTCACCCCTCCACTTT
>NA|TRBJ2-3|NA|TRBV6-7
CASSYSIAGTVNRGDTQYF
TGTGCCAGCAGTTACTCGATCGCAGGGACAGTCAACCGGGGGGATACGCAGTATTTT
>NA|TRBJ1-2|NA|TRBV4-1
CASSIGESLGGYTF
TGCGCCAGCAGCATCGGGGAGTCATTGGGAGGCTACACCTTC
>NA|TRBJ2-1|TRBD2|TRBV28
CASSSSSGTSIVNEQFF
TGTGCCAGCAGTTCGAGTTCGGGGACTAGCATTGTCAATGAGCAGTTCTTC
>NA|TRBJ2-5|TRBD2|TRBV7-7
CASSLGGRETQYF
TGTGCCAGCAGCTTGGGCGGGAGGGAGACCCAGTACTTC
>NA|TRBJ2-3|TRBD2|TRBV13
CASQLPGLAMGTQYF
TGTGCCTCACAGCTGCCGGGACTAGCTATGGGTACGCAGTATTTT
>once|TRBJ1-2|NA|TRBV5-1
CASSLFGQGYGYTF
TGCGCCAGCAGCTTGTTTGGCCAGGGATATGGCTACACCTTC
>NA|TRBJ2-2|TRBD1|TRBV18
CASSQMTGDANTGELFF
TGTGCCAGCTCACAAATGACAGGGGACGCGAACACCGGGGAGCTGTTTTTT
>NA|TRBJ2-5|NA|TRBV18
CASSREETQYF
TGTGCCAGCTCCCGCGAAGAGACCCAGTACTTC